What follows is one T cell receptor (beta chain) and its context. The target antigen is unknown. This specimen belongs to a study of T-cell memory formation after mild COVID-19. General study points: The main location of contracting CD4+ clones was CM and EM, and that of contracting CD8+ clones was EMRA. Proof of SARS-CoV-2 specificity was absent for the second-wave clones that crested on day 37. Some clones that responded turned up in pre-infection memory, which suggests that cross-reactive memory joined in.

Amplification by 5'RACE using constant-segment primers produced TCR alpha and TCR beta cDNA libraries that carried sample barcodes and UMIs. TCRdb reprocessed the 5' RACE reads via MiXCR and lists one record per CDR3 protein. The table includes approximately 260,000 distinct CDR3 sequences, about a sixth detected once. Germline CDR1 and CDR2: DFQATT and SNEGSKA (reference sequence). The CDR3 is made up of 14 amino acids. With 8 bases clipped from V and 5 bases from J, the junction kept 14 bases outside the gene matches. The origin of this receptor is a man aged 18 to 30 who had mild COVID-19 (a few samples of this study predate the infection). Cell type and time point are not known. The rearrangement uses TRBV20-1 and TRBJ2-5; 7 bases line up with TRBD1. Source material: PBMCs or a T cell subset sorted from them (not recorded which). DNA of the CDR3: TGCAGTACTCCCCGGAGGCAGGGGGTGGAGACCCAGTACTTC. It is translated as CSTPRRQGVETQYF.